The 16 T cell receptor beta chains below come from one sample, sequenced in a study of shared T cell receptors in the human thymus. Some clones are missing from TCRdb's copy, which holds only in-frame ones; the method was immunoSEQ multiplex PCR. The data contain roughly 410,000 clones, approximately 95% of them seen just once; the ten biggest clones take up approximately 0.02%. Sequencing was carried out using thymocytes. The receptors shown here come from a human donor.

The chain couples TRBV4-3 to TRBJ1-2; a possible D gene is TRBD1 (6 bases). The CDR3 runs 14 residues. Germline V gene sequence: CDR1 LGHNA, CDR2 YSLEER. The V end lost 4 bases, the J end lost 6 bases, and 15 bases lay between the germline ends. The CDR3 loop reads CASSPRGSDNGYTF. The CDR3 DNA reads TGCGCCAGCAGCCCCAGGGGTAGTGATAATGGCTACACCTTC.

The chain joins TRBV15 to TRBJ2-3; TRBD1 agrees at 7 bases. Looked up from germline, CDR1 is LNHNV and CDR2 is YYDKDF (reference sequence). This CDR3 comprises 15 residues. V dropped 5 bases and J dropped 1; count of bases not matched to a gene: 6. CDR3 loop: CATSPPGQRTDTQYF. In DNA, the CDR3 is TGTGCCACCAGCCCCCCGGGACAGCGCACAGATACGCAGTATTTT.

The rearrangement joins TRBV5-1 to TRBJ2-1; D unclear. The CDR3 length is 14 residues. Germline lookup yields CDR1 SGHRS and CDR2 YFSETQ. The V end was cut by 1 base, the J end by 9 bases, with 14 bases between. CDR3 in DNA: TGCGCCAGCAGCTTGAGCAGGATTCCATGTGAGCAGTTCTTC. Its protein product is CASSLSRIPCEQFF.

The rearrangement uses TRBV27 and TRBJ2-7, with 10 nucleotides matching TRBD1. V lost 10 bases and J lost 2; bases outside the gene matches: 8. This CDR3 is 14 amino acids long. Germline lookup yields CDR1 MNHEY and CDR2 SMNVEV (reference sequence). In DNA, the CDR3 is TGTGCCACCAGGGGACAGGGGTTTCCCTACGAGCAGTACTTC. Translation: CATRGQGFPYEQYF.

In this sample, this clone turned up once. The chain couples TRBV7-6 to TRBJ2-3; TRBD2 agrees at 11 bases. The CDR3 runs 18 residues. Trimming removed 1 base from V and 0 bases from J; junction bases left unmatched: 6. CDR1 and CDR2 (germline): SGHVS, FNYEAQ. The CDR3 region has the DNA TGTGCCAGCAGCTTAGTGCCTAGCGGGAGGCGGAGCACAGATACGCAGTATTTT. Its protein is CASSLVPSGRRSTDTQYF.

The chain couples TRBV18 to TRBJ1-3, with 9 bases that match TRBD1. The CDR3 is 17 amino acids. V was clipped by 6 bases and J by 4 bases; unmatched bases: 13. CDR1 is KGHSH, CDR2 LQKENI, per germline. CDR3: CASSQIPGTGKGNTIYF. DNA for the CDR3: TGTGCCAGCTCGCAAATCCCCGGGACAGGGAAAGGAAACACCATATATTTT.

This chain connects TRBV2 to TRBJ2-2, with D possibly being TRBD1 (6 bases). CDR1 SNHLY and CDR2 FYNNEI come from the germline V gene. The CDR3 runs 16 residues. The V gene lost 4 bases and the J gene lost 3 bases, with 15 bases spanning the gap. The CDR3 is CASSGDMKPYTGELFF. CDR3 nucleotide sequence: TGTGCCAGCAGTGGGGACATGAAACCTTACACCGGGGAGCTGTTTTTT.

V gene TRBV5-1 combines with J gene TRBJ2-7; D may be TRBD1 (6 bases). The germline V gene encodes CDR1 SGHRS and CDR2 YFSETQ. The CDR3 is made up of 15 amino acids. Trimming removed 0 bases at V and 5 bases at J, with 15 bases between. CDR3 amino acids: CASSLASGRGDEQYF. The CDR3, as DNA: TGCGCCAGCAGCTTGGCCTCGGGCAGGGGAGACGAGCAGTACTTC.

The sample holds one count of this clone. This sequence joins TRBV6-4 and TRBJ2-1, with D possibly matching TRBD2 (6 bases). Trimming removed 4 bases from V and 2 bases from J, with 15 bases in between. The CDR3 is 16 amino acids. In germline, CDR1 is MRHNA, CDR2 SNTAGT. DNA for the CDR3: TGTGCCAGCAGTGTAAGGTTCGGGGGAGCCTACAATGAGCAGTTCTTC. Residues: CASSVRFGGAYNEQFF.

The chain has TRBV5-8 and TRBJ2-2; TRBD1 matches 8 bases. The CDR3 contains 19 residues. The J segment lost 5 bases and the V segment lost 10 bases, leaving 25 bases of the junction unmatched. Germline loops: CDR1 SGHTS, CDR2 YDEGEE. DNA for the CDR3: TGTGCCTTTGGGACCGTGATTGACAGGGGTTACCTGGGGACCGGGGAGCTGTTTTTT. Translation gives CAFGTVIDRGYLGTGELFF.

The chain has TRBV27 and TRBJ1-2, with 7 bases aligning to TRBD1. V lost 4 bases to trimming and J lost 4 bases; unmatched junction nucleotides: 12. CDR3 length equals 16 residues. CDR1 MNHEY and CDR2 SMNVEV come from the germline V gene (reference sequence). CDR3 sequence (DNA): TGTGCCAGCAGTTCCGGGGCGCCTACAGGGGTCTATGGCTACACCTTC. It yields the protein CASSSGAPTGVYGYTF.

The chain combines TRBV4-3 with TRBJ2-2; D may be TRBD1 or TRBD2 (6 bases each). This CDR3 is built from 16 residues. V gave up 1 base and J gave up 2 bases, with 11 bases separating them. Looked up from germline, CDR1 is LGHNA and CDR2 is YSLEER. The CDR3 reads CASSQGGTPNTGELFF. In DNA form, the CDR3 reads TGCGCCAGCAGCCAAGGCGGGACACCCAACACCGGGGAGCTGTTTTTT.

The rearrangement uses TRBV30 and TRBJ2-7; 8 bases are a match to TRBD2. In germline, CDR1 is GTSNPN, CDR2 SVGIG (reference sequence). The CDR3 extends over 14 amino acids. Losses at the gene ends were 0 bases for V and 7 bases for J; bases not matched to a gene: 8. CDR3 nucleotides: TGTGCCTGGAGTGTACCAGCGGGAGCTCTGGAGCAGTACTTC. As protein: CAWSVPAGALEQYF.

The V gene is TRBV7-6, the J gene TRBJ2-1; no clear D. The CDR3 spans 12 residues. V was cut by 7 bases and J by 3 bases, with 7 bases left in between. Germline CDR1 reads SGHVS; CDR2 reads FNYEAQ. CDR3: CASTSLYNEQFF. CDR3 coding DNA: TGTGCCAGCACAAGCCTCTACAATGAGCAGTTCTTC.

The chain employs TRBV10-3 and TRBJ2-1; 11 nucleotides align to TRBD2. Germline CDR1 is ENHRY and CDR2 is SYGVKD. This CDR3 contains 15 residues. V shed 4 bases, J shed 4 bases, and the junction held 3 bases outside the gene matches. The CDR3 DNA is TGTGCCATCAGTGCCCTAGCGGGAGGTTACAATGAGCAGTTCTTC. Translating it yields CAISALAGGYNEQFF.

The V and J genes are TRBV9 and TRBJ1-5, with D uncertain. The CDR3 is 16 residues long. Trimming removed 0 bases at V and 6 bases at J, with 16 bases between. The germline gives CDR1 SGDLS, CDR2 YYNGEE. The chain's CDR3 is CASSVATGQETQPQHF. CDR3 bases: TGTGCCAGCAGCGTAGCTACTGGGCAGGAGACTCAGCCCCAGCATTTT.